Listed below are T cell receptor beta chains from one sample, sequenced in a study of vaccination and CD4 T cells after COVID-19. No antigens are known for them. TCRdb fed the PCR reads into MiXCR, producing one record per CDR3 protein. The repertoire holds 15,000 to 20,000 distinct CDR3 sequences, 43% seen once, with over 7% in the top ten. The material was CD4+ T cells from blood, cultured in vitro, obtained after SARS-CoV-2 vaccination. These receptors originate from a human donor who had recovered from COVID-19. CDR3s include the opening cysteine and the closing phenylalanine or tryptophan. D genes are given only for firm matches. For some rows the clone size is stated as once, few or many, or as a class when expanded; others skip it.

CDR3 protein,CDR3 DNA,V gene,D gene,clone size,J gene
CASSGTGPTEAFF,TGTGCCAGCAGTGGGACAGGGCCCACTGAAGCTTTCTTT,TRBV28,TRBD1,-,TRBJ1-1
CAISETGQGSGETQYF,TGTGCCATCAGTGAGACGGGACAGGGGTCCGGGGAGACCCAGTACTTC,TRBV10-3,TRBD1,-,TRBJ2-5
CASSVNRASPGELFF,TGTGCCAGTAGTGTGAACCGGGCCAGTCCCGGGGAGCTGTTTTTT,TRBV19,-,-,TRBJ2-2
CSARTTRVAYGYTF,TGCAGTGCTAGAACGACCAGGGTAGCCTATGGCTACACCTTC,TRBV20-1,-,few,TRBJ1-2
CASSLTTGGNYGYTF,TGTGCCAGCAGCTTAACGACAGGGGGCAACTATGGCTACACCTTC,TRBV7-2,TRBD1,-,TRBJ1-2
CASSPNLSNQPQHF,TGTGCCAGCAGCCCCAATCTTAGCAATCAGCCCCAGCATTTT,TRBV28,-,-,TRBJ1-5
CASSARTSGSTDTQYF,TGTGCCAGCAGTGCCAGGACTAGCGGGAGCACAGATACGCAGTATTTT,TRBV6-1,TRBD2,few,TRBJ2-3
CASSTRQVSPLHF,TGTGCCAGCAGTACCCGGCAGGTTTCACCCCTCCACTTT,TRBV12-3/TRBV12-4,-,-,TRBJ1-6
CASSPRLGAGELFF,TGTGCCAGCAGCCCCCGGTTAGGGGCCGGGGAGCTGTTTTTT,TRBV7-3,-,-,TRBJ2-2
CSVGTGFNTGELFF,TGCAGCGTTGGGACAGGGTTTAACACCGGGGAGCTGTTTTTT,TRBV29-1,TRBD1,-,TRBJ2-2
CASSYPDSRGAEAFF,TGTGCCAGCAGTTACCCCGACAGCCGAGGCGCTGAAGCTTTCTTT,TRBV6-2/TRBV6-3,-,-,TRBJ1-1
CASSRGGTNTEAFF,TGTGCCAGCAGCCGCGGGGGCACGAACACTGAAGCTTTCTTT,TRBV7-9,-,few,TRBJ1-1
CASSSRTGLSTEAFF,TGTGCCAGCAGCTCCCGGACAGGGTTATCGACTGAAGCTTTCTTT,TRBV7-8,TRBD1,-,TRBJ1-1
CAWSPPVGGNQPQHF,TGTGCCTGGAGTCCCCCCGTAGGGGGCAATCAGCCCCAGCATTTT,TRBV30,-,-,TRBJ1-5
CASMSQGGFYNEQFF,TGTGCCAGCATGAGTCAGGGGGGCTTTTACAATGAGCAGTTCTTC,TRBV12-3/TRBV12-4,-,-,TRBJ2-1
CASSLGGANYGYTF,TGTGCCAGCAGCTTGGGGGGGGCTAACTATGGCTACACCTTC,TRBV5-4,-,few,TRBJ1-2
CATRSGQGAPTTEAFF,TGTGCCACCAGAAGCGGACAGGGGGCCCCGACCACTGAAGCTTTCTTT,TRBV15,TRBD1,-,TRBJ1-1
CASSSDGRLLGYTF,TGTGCCAGCAGCTCCGATGGACGGCTCTTGGGCTACACCTTC,TRBV7-9,-,few,TRBJ1-2
CATGWVVRQNYGYTF,TGTGCCACCGGCTGGGTAGTTAGACAGAACTATGGCTACACCTTC,TRBV10-3,-,-,TRBJ1-2
CSAREQNAYEQYF,TGCAGTGCGAGGGAACAGAACGCCTACGAGCAGTACTTC,TRBV20-1,-,-,TRBJ2-7
CASSLMGGSSTGELFF,TGTGCCAGCAGCTTAATGGGCGGGAGTAGCACCGGGGAGCTGTTTTTT,TRBV7-2,TRBD2,-,TRBJ2-2
CSASETPRQQYF,TGCAGTGCTAGTGAGACTCCACGACAGCAGTACTTC,TRBV20-1,-,few,TRBJ2-7
CSARNLGGTGNQPQHF,TGCAGTGCTAGAAACTTGGGGGGGACCGGCAATCAGCCCCAGCATTTT,TRBV20-1,-,few,TRBJ1-5
CASSRSTDRYYGYTF,TGTGCCAGCAGCCGTTCTACGGACAGGTACTATGGCTACACCTTC,TRBV14,TRBD1,-,TRBJ1-2
CATSRGLAGDSEQFF,TGTGCCACCAGCAGAGGGCTAGCGGGAGATAGTGAGCAGTTCTTC,TRBV15,TRBD2,-,TRBJ2-1
CASSLQGGKGGYTF,TGTGCCAGCAGCTTACAGGGGGGAAAGGGAGGCTACACCTTC,TRBV5-4,TRBD1,-,TRBJ1-2
CASVVQETQYF,TGTGCCAGCGTTGTACAAGAGACCCAGTACTTC,TRBV2,-,-,TRBJ2-5
CSVPIPGGYEQYF,TGCAGCGTCCCAATCCCAGGCGGCTACGAGCAGTACTTC,TRBV29-1,-,-,TRBJ2-7
CASSNRRDTQYF,TGTGCCAGCAGTAACCGGAGGGATACGCAGTATTTT,TRBV6-2/TRBV6-3,-,few,TRBJ2-3
CASSLTSGGRGTGELFF,TGTGCCAGCAGCTTAACGTCTGGGGGAAGGGGCACCGGGGAGCTGTTTTTT,TRBV7-3,-,-,TRBJ2-2
CASSTPLGTEAFF,TGTGCCAGCAGCACCCCCCTCGGGACTGAAGCTTTCTTT,TRBV7-2,-,-,TRBJ1-1
CSAEGQINTEAFF,TGCAGTGCGGAGGGACAGATTAACACTGAAGCTTTCTTT,TRBV20-1,TRBD1,few,TRBJ1-1
CASRIRAVDTGELFF,TGTGCCAGTAGGATCAGGGCGGTTGACACCGGGGAGCTGTTTTTT,TRBV19,-,once,TRBJ2-2
CASSAQATLYGYTF,TGTGCCAGTAGTGCACAGGCCACCCTCTATGGCTACACCTTC,TRBV19,-,-,TRBJ1-2
CASSVRGSYNSPLHF,TGTGCCAGCTCAGTCCGGGGGTCCTATAATTCACCCCTCCACTTT,TRBV7-9,-,-,TRBJ1-6
CASRPTGTTEAFF,TGTGCCAGCAGACCGACAGGGACCACTGAAGCTTTCTTT,TRBV12-3/TRBV12-4,TRBD1,-,TRBJ1-1
CASSLVGGDHYGYTF,TGTGCCAGCAGCTTAGTCGGGGGGGATCACTATGGCTACACCTTC,TRBV7-2,-,few,TRBJ1-2
CASSFSSRTGGRRGHSPLHF,TGTGCCAGCAGTTTTAGTTCTAGGACAGGGGGTCGGAGGGGCCATTCACCCCTCCACTTT,TRBV12-3/TRBV12-4,TRBD1,-,TRBJ1-6
CASRETGALTEAFF,TGTGCCAGCAGGGAGACAGGGGCGTTAACTGAAGCTTTCTTT,TRBV6-2/TRBV6-3,TRBD1,few,TRBJ1-1
CATSRDRVDTQYF,TGTGCCACCAGCAGAGACAGAGTAGATACGCAGTATTTT,TRBV15,-,-,TRBJ2-3
CASSLVRQATNYGYTF,TGTGCCAGCAGCTTAGTAAGACAGGCGACTAACTATGGCTACACCTTC,TRBV5-6,-,-,TRBJ1-2
CASSYTPDRVETQYF,TGTGCCAGCAGTTACACCCCCGACAGGGTGGAGACCCAGTACTTC,TRBV6-5,TRBD1,large,TRBJ2-5
CASSPAGTNTEAFF,TGTGCCAGCTCACCAGCAGGGACGAACACTGAAGCTTTCTTT,TRBV18,-,-,TRBJ1-1
CASSRGTGEKGGYTF,TGTGCCAGCAGCCGAGGCACAGGGGAGAAGGGAGGCTACACCTTC,TRBV7-2,TRBD1,-,TRBJ1-2
CASRVGTGSSYEQYF,TGTGCCAGCAGGGTAGGGACAGGGAGTTCCTACGAGCAGTACTTC,TRBV6-1,TRBD1,once,TRBJ2-7
CASSPGDLGTEAFF,TGCGCCAGCAGCCCAGGGGACCTGGGCACTGAAGCTTTCTTT,TRBV5-1,-,-,TRBJ1-1
CATTSTGGGVNGYTF,TGTGCCACCACCTCGACGGGGGGCGGGGTGAATGGCTACACCTTC,TRBV27,-,medium-sized,TRBJ1-2
CASSQGRQMPQHF,TGCGCCAGCAGCCAAGGAAGACAGATGCCCCAGCATTTT,TRBV4-1,-,-,TRBJ1-5
CSARRTSLDEQFF,TGCAGTGCGAGAAGGACTAGTTTGGACGAGCAGTTCTTC,TRBV20-1,TRBD2,-,TRBJ2-1
CSARGWRSSYEQYF,TGCAGTGCTAGAGGGTGGCGGAGCTCCTACGAGCAGTACTTC,TRBV20-1,-,-,TRBJ2-7
CASSILRGPEGYTF,TGTGCCAGCAGTATCCTTAGAGGGCCGGAAGGCTACACCTTC,TRBV5-6,-,-,TRBJ1-2
CSARDSRADTQYF,TGCAGTGCCCGGGACAGTCGGGCAGATACGCAGTATTTT,TRBV20-1,TRBD1,-,TRBJ2-3
CASSALQGGYTF,TGTGCCAGCAGCGCGCTACAGGGGGGCTACACCTTC,TRBV11-3,TRBD1,few,TRBJ1-2